Each of the 11 T cell receptor beta chains below was sequenced from the same sample in a study of T-cell memory formation after mild COVID-19. TCRdb used MiXCR to reprocess the 5' RACE reads, holding one entry per CDR3 protein. The data show around 25,000 distinct CDR3 sequences, around 7.2% seen once. Sequencing input: PBMCs or a T cell subset sorted from them (not recorded which). The receptors shown here come from an adult woman who had mild COVID-19 (a few samples of this study predate the infection). Cell type and time point are not known.

In its sample, this clonotype was seen many times. The chain combines TRBV6-6 with TRBJ1-1, with D unclear. The V and J ends lost 7 bases and 8 bases respectively, with 26 bases between them. This CDR3 contains 16 residues. CDR1 is MNHNY, CDR2 SVGAGI, per germline (reference sequence). In nucleotides, the CDR3 is TGTGCCAGCACCACCGGGCGCGCGGGAGCAAACTTCGAAGCTTTCTTT. Translated, it gives CASTTGRAGANFEAFF.

This clonotype was detected many times. The rearrangement uses TRBV30 and TRBJ1-6; no clear D. The CDR3 is 11 amino acids. Germline V gene lookup returns CDR1 GTSNPN and CDR2 SVGIG (reference sequence). V shed 7 bases and J shed 10 bases, with 11 bases lying between them. Here the CDR3 reads CAYKLRSPLHF. CDR3 DNA: TGTGCCTATAAGTTGCGCTCACCCCTCCACTTT.

The chain links TRBV5-4 to TRBJ2-3; no clear D gene. CDR3 length: 15 residues. CDR1 and CDR2 from the germline V gene are SGHNT and YYREEE (reference sequence). Trimming removed 0 bases from V and 1 base from J, with 9 bases in between. The CDR3 protein is CASSLDMVGTDTQYF. CDR3 coding DNA: TGTGCCAGCAGCTTGGATATGGTGGGCACAGATACGCAGTATTTT.

This clonotype was observed many times. The chain links TRBV7-2 to TRBJ1-2; 9 bases map to TRBD1. Germline V gene data show CDR1 as SGHTA and CDR2 as FQGNSA. CDR3 length: 16 residues. V trimming: 1 base; J trimming: 3 bases; junction bases outside the gene matches: 6. The CDR3: CASSLVPGQGDYGYTF. Written as DNA, the CDR3 is TGTGCCAGCAGCTTAGTCCCGGGACAGGGAGACTATGGCTACACCTTC.

This clonotype was recorded at least ten times. The V and J genes are TRBV4-3 and TRBJ2-5; D is undetermined. Trimming took off 0 bases at V and 5 bases at J, with 16 bases between the two ends. The CDR3 contains 16 residues. Germline CDR1 and CDR2: LGHNA and YSLEER. The CDR3 DNA follows: TGCGCCAGCAGCCAAGATGAGGCACCGAGTCGGGAGACCCAGTACTTC. It codes for CASSQDEAPSRETQYF.

This clonotype has at least ten counts. This chain links TRBV12-3 or TRBV12-4 with TRBJ1-2; 8 bases align to TRBD1. This CDR3 contains 14 residues. V trimming: 4 bases; J trimming: 8 bases; junction bases outside the gene matches: 9. The CDR3 loop is CASSSDRGTGGYTF. CDR3 bases: TGTGCCAGCAGTTCCGACAGGGGAACGGGCGGCTACACCTTC.

This clonotype showed up many times. The CDR3 DNA sequence: TGTGCCAGCAGCTTGGTTGGACAGCTCCACGAGCAGTACTTC. Its translation: CASSLVGQLHEQYF. This chain uses TRBV7-8 with TRBJ2-7, with D maybe TRBD1 (6 bases). The CDR3 has 14 residues. CDR1 and CDR2 from the germline V gene are SGHVS and FQNEAQ. The V end was cut by 3 bases, the J end by 5 bases, with 14 bases between. Supplemented by reference TRBV7-8 and TRBJ2-7, the full variable domain reads GAGVSQSPRYKVAKRGQDVALRCDPISGHVSLFWYQQALGQGPEFLTYFQNEAQLDKSGLPSDRFFAERPEGSVSTLKIQRTQQEDSAVYLCASSLVGQLHEQYFGPGTRLTVT.

Ten or more counts support this clonotype. The V gene is TRBV7-6, the J gene TRBJ2-2; D may be TRBD1 (6 bases). CDR3 length equals 16 residues. V lost 4 bases, J lost 4 bases, and 16 bases lay in between. The V gene's germline CDR1 is SGHVS and CDR2 FNYEAQ. DNA of the CDR3: TGTGCCAGCAGCTCCGGACAGCCCGGCTCCACCGGGGAGCTGTTTTTT. Protein sequence: CASSSGQPGSTGELFF.

The table lists this clonotype with many counts. The chain joins TRBV6-6 to TRBJ1-2; 9 bases fit TRBD1. The trim removed 2 bases at V and 5 bases at J, leaving 6 bases unmatched. CDR3 size: 15 residues. Germline loops: CDR1 MNHNY, CDR2 SVGAGI (reference sequence). The CDR3 protein is CASSYPGTGPYGYTF. CDR3 DNA: TGTGCCAGCAGTTACCCCGGGACAGGGCCTTATGGCTACACCTTC.

The table lists this clonotype with many counts. V and J are TRBV29-1 and TRBJ2-2, with D possibly being TRBD1 (5 bases). V was trimmed by 1 base and J by 0 bases, leaving 15 bases between them. Germline loops: CDR1 SQVTM, CDR2 ANQGSEA. This CDR3 has 17 amino acids. CDR3 region: CSVEVDGEQANTGELFF. Here the CDR3 DNA reads TGCAGCGTTGAAGTCGATGGGGAACAGGCGAACACCGGGGAGCTGTTTTTT.

V gene TRBV7-6 combines with J gene TRBJ2-1, with a tentative D call TRBD2 (5 bases). In germline, CDR1 is SGHVS, CDR2 FNYEAQ. With 1 base removed from V and 8 bases from J, the gap between germline ends came to 15 bases. CDR3 length: 15 amino acids. For the CDR3, the DNA is TGTGCCAGCAGCTTAGATCGCCCGGGGATGGATGAGCAGTTCTTC. Translating gives CASSLDRPGMDEQFF.